This T cell receptor beta chain stems from a study of cytomegalovirus exposure and HLA in healthy donors. General study points: Some segments of the V type, notably TRBV6-2 and TRBV6-3, were excluded as indistinguishable. Productive status was seen about 87% or about 30% of the time for most TCR beta V segments in an earlier analysis. Reportedly, a later analysis found an Asian-associated ancestry cluster had fewer N-insertions than the roughly 700-donor mean. A few of the chains that were CMV-associated were confirmed in vitro to be specific for CMV antigens.

About this clone: Its antigen is unknown.

Amplification used 60 Vbeta primers and 13 Jbeta primers. Sequencing was performed with immunoSEQ multiplex PCR; in TCRdb, only in-frame clones are kept and a portion is missing. The table lists fewer than 40,000 clones, roughly 84% of them singletons, with about 3.6% in the top ten. CDR3 size: 17 residues. Unmatched junction bases numbered 8, after V lost 4 bases and J lost 0 bases. The origin of this receptor is a woman aged 18-35 years in good health and CMV-seronegative. The material sequenced was PBMCs. This rearrangement joins TRBV23-1 to TRBJ2-1; 8 bases map to TRBD2. TRBV23-1 is an open reading frame whose function is uncertain. The CDR3 sequence is CASSLRGGRGSYNEQFF. CDR3 nucleotides: TGCGCCAGCAGTCTCCGCGGGGGGCGGGGCTCCTACAATGAGCAGTTCTTC.